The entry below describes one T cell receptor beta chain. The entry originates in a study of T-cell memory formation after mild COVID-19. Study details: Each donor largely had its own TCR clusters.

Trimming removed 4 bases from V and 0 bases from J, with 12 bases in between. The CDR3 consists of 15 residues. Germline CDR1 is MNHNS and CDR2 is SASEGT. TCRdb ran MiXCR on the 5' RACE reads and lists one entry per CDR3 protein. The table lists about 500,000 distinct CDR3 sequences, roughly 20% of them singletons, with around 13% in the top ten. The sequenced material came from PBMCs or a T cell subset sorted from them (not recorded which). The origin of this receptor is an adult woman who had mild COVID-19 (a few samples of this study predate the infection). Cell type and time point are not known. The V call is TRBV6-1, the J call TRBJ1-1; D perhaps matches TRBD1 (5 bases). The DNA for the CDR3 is TGTGCCAGCAGTGTTACAGGCCCCATGAACACTGAAGCTTTCTTT. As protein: CASSVTGPMNTEAFF.